This passage covers 25 T cell receptor beta chains from one sample sequenced in a study of identical twins. TCRdb redid the calling of the 5' RACE reads with MiXCR, one entry per CDR3 protein. Found here are hundreds of thousands of distinct CDR3 sequences, less than 9% of them singletons; the top ten hold 1.6%. The data also belong to a second study, concerning yellow fever vaccine responses in identical twins.

The sequenced sample was PBMCs. The source of these receptors is a woman aged 18 to 35 in good health.

This clonotype showed up many times. CDR3 nucleotide sequence: TGTGCCAGCAGTTCCGAGCGGGGGGGCGACTACAATGAGCAGTTCTTC. Translated: CASSSERGGDYNEQFF. The chain couples TRBV28 to TRBJ2-1; TRBD2 matches at 10 bases. CDR1 is MDHEN and CDR2 is SYDVKM in the germline V gene. The CDR3 is 16 residues long. The V gene end was trimmed by 4 bases and the J gene end by 3 bases; junction bases not matched to a gene: 6.

The table lists this clonotype with many counts. The chain combines TRBV7-8 with TRBJ1-1; possibly TRBD1 for D (5 bases). V dropped 7 bases and J dropped 0 bases, with 18 bases sitting between them. Germline CDR1 reads SGHVS; CDR2 reads FQNEAQ. CDR3 length equals 16 residues. The CDR3 region is CASTIGWDGLNTEAFF. The CDR3 region has the DNA TGTGCCAGCACCATCGGATGGGACGGACTGAACACTGAAGCTTTCTTT.

V usage is TRBV6-1 and J usage is TRBJ2-3; TRBD2 matches 8 bases. J gave up 3 bases and V 6 bases, and 8 bases lay outside the gene matches. The germline V gene has CDR1 MNHNS and CDR2 SASEGT. This CDR3 contains 15 residues. The CDR3 DNA reads as TGTGCCAGCAGCCCGCGGGGGGCGCGAACAGATACGCAGTATTTT. Its protein product is CASSPRGARTDTQYF.

The sample holds many counts of this clonotype. The chain is built from TRBV5-1 and TRBJ2-1, with TRBD1 matching 11 bases. Trimming at V came to 4 bases and at J to 6 bases, leaving 12 bases not matched to a gene. CDR3 length equals 17 residues. Germline-derived CDR1 and CDR2 are SGHRS and YFSETQ. CDR3 sequence: CASSMGYGTGGVNEQFF. In DNA form, the CDR3 reads TGCGCCAGCAGCATGGGTTACGGGACAGGGGGGGTCAATGAGCAGTTCTTC.

The V gene is TRBV28, the J gene TRBJ2-1; the D is unclear. V was pared by 6 bases and J by 12 bases, with 12 bases between. CDR1 is MDHEN, CDR2 SYDVKM, per germline. The CDR3 sequence is 11 residues long. This CDR3 is CASSLSTGQFF. The CDR3, as DNA: TGTGCCAGCAGCCTTAGTACCGGGCAGTTCTTC.

Only a few counts were recorded for this clonotype. The missing conserved phenylalanine or tryptophan at the end of this CDR3 makes a read error likely. The chain joins TRBV7-9 to TRBJ2-5; 7 bases agree with TRBD1. The CDR3 runs 14 residues. The germline V gene has CDR1 SEHNR and CDR2 FQNEAQ (reference sequence). Trimming removed 9 bases from V and 5 bases from J; junction bases left unmatched: 12. The chain's CDR3 is CASNPDRSMETQYL. CDR3 bases: TGTGCCAGTAATCCGGACAGGTCGATGGAGACCCAGTACTTG.

For the CDR3, the DNA is TGTGCTAGTGGCCTAGCAAATGAGCAGTTCTTC. This translates into CASGLANEQFF. V is TRBV12-5 and J is TRBJ2-1, with D maybe TRBD2 (5 bases). Germline V gene data show CDR1 as LGHNT and CDR2 as FRNRAP. V was trimmed by 6 bases and J by 7 bases, leaving 7 bases between them. The CDR3 has 11 amino acids.

The J gene is TRBJ1-6, the V gene TRBV3-1, with D hard to call. Germline values: CDR1 LGHDT, CDR2 YNNKEL (reference sequence). The CDR3 sequence is 17 residues long. Trimming cost V 4 bases and J 4 bases, with 17 bases left between them. CDR3 in amino acids: CASSRYSPGTYNSPLHF. The CDR3 DNA follows: TGTGCCAGCAGCCGATATTCTCCGGGAACTTATAATTCACCCCTCCACTTT.

This clonotype showed up many times. The chain joins TRBV12-3 or TRBV12-4 to TRBJ2-7, with 10 bases lining up with TRBD2. This CDR3 region has 13 residues. V shed 3 bases and J 6 bases; nucleotides not matched to a gene: 2. The CDR3 region is CASSFVAGGEQYF. The CDR3 region has the DNA TGTGCCAGCAGTTTTGTAGCGGGAGGCGAGCAGTACTTC.

The sample holds many counts of this clonotype. V usage is TRBV15 and J usage is TRBJ2-2; D call uncertain. Trimming cost V 3 bases and J 5 bases, with 13 bases left between them. CDR3 length equals 15 residues. Germline loops: CDR1 LNHNV, CDR2 YYDKDF (reference sequence). The CDR3 DNA reads TGTGCCACCAGCAGGATTACTGACCAAACCGGGGAGCTGTTTTTT. Amino acids: CATSRITDQTGELFF.

This clonotype was seen only a few times. The CDR3 DNA reads as TGCAGCGTTGAAGGCGCGGATTCACCCCTCCACTTT. Translation gives CSVEGADSPLHF. V gene TRBV29-1 combines with J gene TRBJ1-6, with D unresolved. CDR1 SQVTM and CDR2 ANQGSEA come from the germline V gene. V was trimmed by 1 base and J by 8 bases, leaving 6 bases between them. This CDR3 comprises 12 residues.

This clonotype was counted at least ten times. The J gene is TRBJ2-7, the V gene TRBV3-1; 11 bases map to TRBD2. The CDR3 runs to 19 residues. Germline V gives CDR1 LGHDT, CDR2 YNNKEL (reference sequence). V trimming: 2 bases; J trimming: 2 bases; junction bases outside the gene matches: 14. CDR3 nucleotide sequence: TGTGCCAGCAGCCAACTCGGGGAGACTAGCGGGAATCTTCCCTACGAGCAGTACTTC. Protein sequence: CASSQLGETSGNLPYEQYF.

The chain combines TRBV6-2 or TRBV6-3 with TRBJ2-5; D is uncertain. CDR3 length: 11 amino acids. V gave up 6 bases and J gave up 5 bases, with 7 bases separating them. The germline V gene encodes CDR1 MNHEY and CDR2 SVGEGT. This chain's CDR3 is CASSRPETQYF. The CDR3 nucleotides are TGTGCCAGCAGCCGTCCGGAGACCCAGTACTTC.

This clonotype came up many times. The V call is TRBV3-1, the J call TRBJ1-3; D gene uncertain. Trimming shortened V by 5 bases and J by 0 bases, and 8 bases separated the two germline ends. This CDR3 has 14 amino acids. Germline V gene sequence: CDR1 LGHDT, CDR2 YNNKEL (reference sequence). Here the CDR3 DNA reads TGTGCCAGCAGCGGCAGTAGCTCTGGAAACACCATATATTTT. Encoded protein: CASSGSSSGNTIYF. Variable domain in full (rest from reference TRBV3-1 and TRBJ1-3): DTAVSQTPKYLVTQMGNDKSIKCEQNLGHDTMYWYKQDSKKFLKIMFSYNNKELIINETVPNRFSPKSPDKAHLNLHINSLELGDSAVYFCASSGSSSGNTIYFGEGSWLTVV.

The rearrangement joins TRBV5-1 to TRBJ2-5; 7 nucleotides align to TRBD1. The CDR3 is 17 amino acids. The V gene's germline CDR1 is SGHRS and CDR2 YFSETQ. V dropped 3 bases and J dropped 3; count of bases not matched to a gene: 14. CDR3 DNA: TGCGCCAGCAGCTCCGGACAGGCTTATGGGATGAAAGAGACCCAGTACTTC. Translation: CASSSGQAYGMKETQYF.

This clonotype was recorded many times. J is TRBJ2-3 and V is TRBV12-3 or TRBV12-4; 10 nucleotides match TRBD2. The ends lost 6 bases at V and 9 bases at J; junction bases unmatched: 3. There are 12 residues in the CDR3. The CDR3 loop is CASRSTSGTQYF. The CDR3 coding sequence is TGTGCCAGCAGATCGACTAGCGGGACGCAGTATTTT.

This clonotype has just a few counts. This chain connects TRBV20-1 to TRBJ2-7, with 14 bases identical to TRBD2. CDR1 and CDR2 from the germline V gene are DFQATT and SNEGSKA (reference sequence). CDR3 length equals 15 residues. V was pared by 1 base and J by 6 bases, with 5 bases of the junction left unmatched. For the CDR3, the DNA is TGCAGTGCTAGAGGACTAGCGGGAGGGCCGGGCGAGCAGTACTTC. Its translation: CSARGLAGGPGEQYF.

V usage is TRBV4-1 and J usage is TRBJ2-6; D is unclear. The germline V gene encodes CDR1 MGHRA and CDR2 YSYEKL. V was trimmed by 0 bases and J by 0 bases, leaving 9 bases between them. This CDR3 is built from 17 residues. The CDR3 reads CASSQESPASGANVLTF. The CDR3 nucleotides read TGCGCCAGCAGCCAAGAGTCACCCGCCTCTGGGGCCAACGTCCTGACTTTC.

This clonotype was counted between two and nine times. The rearrangement links TRBV5-1 to TRBJ1-1; possible D gene TRBD1, 6 bases. There are 16 residues in the CDR3. Germline assignment: CDR1 SGHRS and CDR2 YFSETQ. The V and J ends lost 6 bases and 2 bases respectively, with 20 bases between them. The CDR3 region is CASNQGGLGGNTEAFF. For the CDR3, the DNA is TGCGCCAGCAACCAAGGGGGGCTAGGTGGAAACACTGAAGCTTTCTTT.

This clonotype was counted ten times or more. J is TRBJ2-1 and V is TRBV12-3 or TRBV12-4, with D perhaps matching TRBD2 (6 bases). The CDR3 sequence is 14 residues long. V was pared by 5 bases and J by 3 bases, with 11 bases between. The CDR3, as DNA: TGTGCCAGCAGTAGGGACTCGAACTACAATGAGCAGTTCTTC. Its translation: CASSRDSNYNEQFF.

This clonotype was seen many times. V and J are TRBV29-1 and TRBJ1-2; the D is unclear. There are 14 residues in the CDR3. Looked up from germline, CDR1 is SQVTM and CDR2 is ANQGSEA. Trimming stripped 1 base from V and 5 bases from J, with 14 bases between. The CDR3 DNA reads as TGCAGCGTTGAAGGTCTAGGCGGAAAGTATGGCTACACCTTC. This sequence encodes CSVEGLGGKYGYTF.

Ten or more counts support this clonotype. CDR3 sequence reads: CASSQDQAPNYGYTF. In nucleotides, the CDR3 is TGCGCCAGCAGCCAAGATCAGGCACCTAACTATGGCTACACCTTC. The J gene is TRBJ1-2, the V gene TRBV4-1; no definite D call. Per germline, CDR1 MGHRA and CDR2 YSYEKL. V lost 0 bases to trimming and J lost 0 bases, with 8 bases between them. There are 15 residues in the CDR3.

This clonotype was detected ten times or more. The rearrangement links TRBV10-3 to TRBJ1-6, with D maybe TRBD1 (5 bases). V was cut by 8 bases and J by 4 bases, with 12 bases left in between. The length of the CDR3 is 14 residues. The germline V gene has CDR1 ENHRY and CDR2 SYGVKD. CDR3 protein: CAISLQEYNSPLHF. The CDR3 DNA sequence: TGTGCCATCTCCCTACAGGAGTATAATTCACCCCTCCACTTT.

There are a few counts of this clonotype. This sequence joins TRBV12-3 or TRBV12-4 and TRBJ2-7; D remains unclear. The CDR3 has 14 amino acids. V dropped 2 bases and J dropped 7 bases, with 15 bases sitting between them. The CDR3 region has the DNA TGTGCCAGCAGTTTACTGGGTGGGATGGGTGAGCAGTACTTC. This translates into CASSLLGGMGEQYF.

This clonotype occurred many times. V gene TRBV7-2 combines with J gene TRBJ2-7; the D gene is possibly TRBD2 (6 bases). This CDR3 is 14 amino acids long. Germline V lookup: CDR1 SGHTA, CDR2 FQGNSA. V lost 1 base and J 2 bases, leaving 9 bases between the germline ends. The DNA for the CDR3 is TGTGCCAGCAGCTTAGAAGGAGGGGCCTACGAGCAGTACTTC. Its protein product is CASSLEGGAYEQYF.